This is a list of T cell receptor beta chains from one sample in a study of monozygotic twins with inflammatory bowel disease. TCRdb derives one entry per CDR3 protein from the 5' RACE reads, leaving out DNA. The repertoire table contains roughly 300,000 distinct CDR3 sequences. The sequenced sample was blood. These receptors were obtained from a human donor with ulcerative colitis or Crohn's disease, or a healthy co-twin of an affected twin (not recorded which). CDR3s include the opening cysteine and the closing phenylalanine or tryptophan.

CDR3 protein,J gene,V gene
CASRLTTVAADTQYF,TRBJ2-3,TRBV5-1
CSALAGSDTQYF,TRBJ2-3,TRBV20-1
CASSILAGGRSYEQYF,TRBJ2-7,TRBV7-2
CASSLGTGGEQYF,TRBJ2-7,TRBV12-3/TRBV12-4
CSADNRGGGNSPLHF,TRBJ1-6,TRBV20-1
CASRSGLGTETQYF,TRBJ2-5,TRBV2
CASRPRDSQETQYF,TRBJ2-5,TRBV6-6
CSATSVVAGETQYF,TRBJ2-5,TRBV20-1
CASSPLGTVYEQYF,TRBJ2-7,TRBV6-1
CATSDLRYSYNEQFF,TRBJ2-1,TRBV24-1
CATSRETGTQYF,TRBJ2-3,TRBV15
CSARDNSPYEQYF,TRBJ2-7,TRBV20-1
CASSAQGSSSWGYPLLAKNIQYF,TRBJ2-4,TRBV19
CSVTGSSYEQYF,TRBJ2-7,TRBV29-1
CSARDLGLAWDEQFF,TRBJ2-1,TRBV20-1
CASSRDRSNQPQHF,TRBJ1-5,TRBV12-3/TRBV12-4
CSVGFGDTPSSYEQYF,TRBJ2-7,TRBV29-1
CATSRGRGLNEQFF,TRBJ2-1,TRBV24-1
CAWSGPERGEQFF,TRBJ2-1,TRBV30
CASRSTGTADQPQHF,TRBJ1-5,TRBV5-1
CASSLPTGDTGELFF,TRBJ2-2,TRBV5-1
CASSVAGTGNTGELFF,TRBJ2-2,TRBV9
CSAQGVRGTGELFF,TRBJ2-2,TRBV29-1
CASSQGTGRNEQFF,TRBJ2-1,TRBV7-2
CSAPGTSSSSPFF,TRBJ2-1,TRBV20-1
CASSFGTAETQYF,TRBJ2-5,TRBV7-2